A single sample is the source of the 5 T cell receptor beta chains below, sequenced in a study of graft-versus-host responses after intestinal transplantation. Sequenced by immunoSEQ multiplex PCR; TCRdb stores in-frame clones only, minus some. Among 75,000 to 100,000 clones, 90% to 95% were seen once, and the ten largest hold 0.45% to 0.6%. No antigen has been identified for these receptors. The source material was unstimulated CD8+ T cells sorted from spleen or lymph node cells, sampled before intestinal transplant. All receptors come from a human donor who received an intestinal transplant.

In its sample, this clone was seen once. J is TRBJ1-2 and V is TRBV19; 8 nucleotides line up with TRBD1. Germline assignment: CDR1 LNHDA and CDR2 SQIVND (reference sequence). CDR3 length equals 14 residues. The J segment lost 0 bases and the V segment lost 8 bases, leaving 5 bases of the junction unmatched. CDR3 DNA: TGTGCCAGTCACGGGACAGGTACTAACTATGGCTACACCTTC. The encoded protein is CASHGTGTNYGYTF.

Details on this clone: Since the CDR3 does not end with the conserved phenylalanine or tryptophan, this likely comes from a read error. In DNA form, the CDR3 reads TGTGCCAGCAGTGCGGGGGCGTACTACGAGCAGTACTTA. Translating gives CASSAGAYYEQYL. The chain employs TRBV27 and TRBJ2-7; possible D gene TRBD2, 7 bases. Looked up from germline, CDR1 is MNHEY and CDR2 is SMNVEV (reference sequence). The V end was cut by 5 bases, the J end by 3 bases, with 11 bases between. This CDR3 is 13 amino acids long.

The rearrangement joins TRBV4-1 to TRBJ1-1, with D maybe TRBD1 (5 bases). With 0 bases removed from V and 1 base from J, the gap between germline ends came to 9 bases. Germline loops: CDR1 MGHRA, CDR2 YSYEKL. The CDR3 is 15 residues long. In nucleotides, the CDR3 is TGCGCCAGCAGCCAAGACGGGGGGGGGAACACTGAAGCTTTCTTT. Its protein product is CASSQDGGGNTEAFF.

The V gene is TRBV15, the J gene TRBJ1-5, with TRBD1 as a possible D gene (5 bases). V was pared by 3 bases and J by 7 bases, with 22 bases between. Germline V gene lookup returns CDR1 LNHNV and CDR2 YYDKDF (reference sequence). The CDR3 extends over 17 amino acids. CDR3 amino acids: CATSRPERGGAGQPQHF. As DNA, the CDR3 is TGTGCCACCAGCAGGCCCGAACGAGGCGGGGCTGGACAGCCCCAGCATTTT.

The rearrangement links TRBV10-3 to TRBJ1-2, with D possibly TRBD1 on 5 matching bases. The CDR3 runs to 14 residues. V was cut by 0 bases and J by 8 bases, with 13 bases left in between. Germline assignment: CDR1 ENHRY and CDR2 SYGVKD. The CDR3 sequence is CAISESGGRNGYTF. The CDR3 DNA sequence: TGTGCCATCAGTGAGTCGGGGGGGAGGAACGGCTACACCTTC.